This T cell receptor beta chain was captured in a study of naive and memory T cell subsets. Overall study results and limits: Gini index rose across naive, CM, EM and EMRA in CD4 and CD8.

Details on this clonotype: What it recognizes is unknown.

Alpha and beta libraries were amplified separately from the second PCR onward. CD8 T cells were positively selected from what remained after CD4 positive selection. The beta constant-region primer was an equimolar mix of two oligonucleotides covering TRBC1 and TRBC2. Ligated cDNA was amplified by four rounds of PCR with nested alpha and beta constant-region primers and SP2. The cDNA 3' end received a ligated single-stranded oligonucleotide carrying the SP2 primer and a 12-nucleotide UMI. MiXCR, applied by TCRdb to the UMI-ligation and nested PCR reads, yields one record per CDR3 protein. The repertoire holds about 120,000 distinct CDR3 sequences, 35% to 40% seen once, with approximately 0.9% in the top ten. The clonotype was recovered from a human donor in good health. The source material was central memory CD4+ T cells from blood.

CDR3 protein: CAWSAIQGTYNEQFF. CDR3 sequence (DNA): TGTGCCTGGAGCGCAATCCAGGGAACCTACAATGAGCAGTTCTTC. The chain carries TRBV30 and TRBJ2-1, with a weak D call TRBD1 (5 bases). Germline-derived CDR1 and CDR2 are GTSNPN and SVGIG (reference sequence). Trimming stripped 3 bases from V and 2 bases from J, with 14 bases between. The CDR3 runs to 15 residues.